These T cell receptor beta chains were read from a single sample in a study of blood T cell repertoires in COVID-19. Only in-frame clones appear in the TCRdb table, and some are missing; sequencing was by immunoSEQ multiplex PCR. The sample comprises about 56,000 clones, roughly 90% of which are singletons, and over 15% rests with the top ten. The specimen sequenced was peripheral blood. These receptors came from a human donor in a cohort sampled during active COVID-19. Each CDR3 is given with its conserved first and last residue. A D gene is named only where the DNA matches it firmly. The size field is filled for only some rows; it gives once, few, many or a size class.

d_gene: TRBD1; abundance: once; v_gene: TRBV19; j_gene: TRBJ2-2; CDR3aa: CASRGTGIAGELFF; CDR3nt: TGTGCCAGTAGGGGGACAGGGATCGCCGGGGAGCTGTTTTTT
d_gene: .; abundance: .; v_gene: TRBV6-6; j_gene: TRBJ1-3; CDR3aa: CASGPGNTIYF; CDR3nt: TGTGCTAGCGGGCCTGGAAACACCATATATTTT
d_gene: TRBD1; abundance: .; v_gene: TRBV6-8; j_gene: TRBJ2-7; CDR3aa: CASSYSFRDSTYEQYF; CDR3nt: TGTGCCAGCAGTTACTCGTTCCGGGACAGCACCTACGAGCAGTACTTC
d_gene: TRBD1; abundance: .; v_gene: TRBV5-6; j_gene: TRBJ1-3; CDR3aa: CASSTGQSLRGNTIYF; CDR3nt: TGTGCCAGCAGCACGGGACAGTCCTTACGGGGAAACACCATATATTTT
d_gene: TRBD1; abundance: .; v_gene: TRBV25-1; j_gene: TRBJ1-6; CDR3aa: CASSEGGDRGPYNSPLHF; CDR3nt: TGTGCCAGCAGTGAGGGGGGGGACAGGGGGCCTTATAATTCACCCCTCCACTTT
d_gene: TRBD1; abundance: .; v_gene: TRBV6-6; j_gene: TRBJ1-2; CDR3aa: CASSLQGAVNGYTF; CDR3nt: TGTGCCAGCAGTTTACAGGGGGCGGTAAATGGCTACACCTTC
d_gene: .; abundance: .; v_gene: TRBV7-2; j_gene: TRBJ1-3; CDR3aa: CASSQPPDSPFSGNTIYF; CDR3nt: TGTGCCAGCAGCCAACCGCCCGACAGCCCCTTCTCTGGAAACACCATATATTTT
d_gene: TRBD2; abundance: .; v_gene: TRBV7-9; j_gene: TRBJ2-5; CDR3aa: CASSLGLASRETQYF; CDR3nt: TGTGCCAGCAGCTTAGGACTAGCTTCCCGGGAGACCCAGTACTTC
d_gene: .; abundance: .; v_gene: TRBV18; j_gene: TRBJ1-4; CDR3aa: CASSPRTAEKLFF; CDR3nt: TGTGCCAGCTCACCTCGGACAGCCGAAAAACTGTTTTTT
d_gene: .; abundance: .; v_gene: TRBV10-1; j_gene: TRBJ1-1; CDR3aa: CANPPCADTEAFF; CDR3nt: TGCGCCAACCCCCCCTGTGCGGACACTGAAGCTTTCTTT
d_gene: .; abundance: .; v_gene: TRBV21-1; j_gene: TRBJ2-7; CDR3aa: CASSNRDRFSNVAYEQYF; CDR3nt: TGTGCCAGCAGCAACCGGGACAGGTTTTCAAACGTGGCCTACGAGCAGTACTTC
d_gene: TRBD1; abundance: once; v_gene: TRBV2; j_gene: TRBJ1-2; CDR3aa: CASFWDRLRKDYGYTF; CDR3nt: TGTGCCAGCTTTTGGGACAGGCTGAGAAAAGACTATGGCTACACCTTC
d_gene: TRBD2; abundance: .; v_gene: TRBV27; j_gene: TRBJ2-5; CDR3aa: CASSFSGGALETQYF; CDR3nt: TGTGCCAGCAGTTTTAGCGGGGGGGCCTTAGAGACCCAGTACTTC
d_gene: .; abundance: .; v_gene: TRBV5-6; j_gene: TRBJ2-1; CDR3aa: CASSSSAGRLQFF; CDR3nt: TGTGCCAGCAGCTCAAGCGCCGGCCGTCTGCAGTTCTTC
d_gene: .; abundance: .; v_gene: TRBV9; j_gene: TRBJ2-3; CDR3aa: CASSVDGRVADTQYF; CDR3nt: TGTGCCAGCAGCGTAGATGGCAGGGTGGCAGATACGCAGTATTTT
d_gene: .; abundance: .; v_gene: TRBV21-1; j_gene: TRBJ2-5; CDR3aa: CASSKVPSGGQKETQYF; CDR3nt: TGTGCCAGCAGCAAAGTTCCTAGCGGGGGCCAAAAAGAGACCCAGTACTTC
d_gene: TRBD1; abundance: few; v_gene: TRBV7-9; j_gene: TRBJ1-5; CDR3aa: CASSLGTGNQPQHF; CDR3nt: TGTGCCAGCAGCCTCGGGACAGGGAATCAGCCCCAGCATTTT
d_gene: .; abundance: .; v_gene: TRBV5-6; j_gene: TRBJ2-3; CDR3aa: CASSLSPREDTQYF; CDR3nt: TGTGCCAGCAGCTTATCTCCCCGGGAAGATACGCAGTATTTT
d_gene: .; abundance: few; v_gene: TRBV12-5; j_gene: TRBJ1-5; CDR3aa: CASGLTGNQPQHF; CDR3nt: TGTGCTAGTGGTTTGACGGGCAATCAGCCCCAGCATTTT
d_gene: .; abundance: .; v_gene: TRBV19; j_gene: TRBJ2-7; CDR3aa: CASRKQGHSSYEQYF; CDR3nt: TGTGCCAGTAGAAAACAGGGACATAGCTCCTACGAGCAGTACTTC
d_gene: .; abundance: .; v_gene: TRBV11-3; j_gene: TRBJ2-3; CDR3aa: CASSPTTDTQYF; CDR3nt: TGTGCCAGCAGTCCGACTACAGATACGCAGTATTTT
d_gene: .; abundance: .; v_gene: TRBV6-2/TRBV6-3; j_gene: TRBJ1-5; CDR3aa: CASSYQVGPLRNSNQPQHF; CDR3nt: TGTGCCAGCAGTTACCAAGTTGGGCCGCTACGGAATAGCAATCAGCCCCAGCATTTT
d_gene: TRBD1; abundance: .; v_gene: TRBV7-8; j_gene: TRBJ2-1; CDR3aa: CASSTPGQGRNEQFF; CDR3nt: TGTGCCAGCAGTACACCGGGACAGGGGAGGAATGAGCAGTTCTTC
d_gene: TRBD1; abundance: once; v_gene: TRBV5-4; j_gene: TRBJ1-2; CDR3aa: CASRTGGSNYGYTF; CDR3nt: TGTGCCAGCAGGACAGGGGGCTCTAACTATGGCTACACCTTC
d_gene: .; abundance: .; v_gene: TRBV5-1; j_gene: TRBJ1-6; CDR3aa: CASSLRSGDNSPLHF; CDR3nt: TGCGCCAGCAGCTTGAGGTCAGGGGATAATTCACCCCTCCACTTT
d_gene: .; abundance: .; v_gene: TRBV9; j_gene: TRBJ2-5; CDR3aa: CASSVTPRGNQETQYF; CDR3nt: TGTGCCAGCAGCGTAACACCACGGGGAAACCAAGAGACCCAGTACTTC
d_gene: .; abundance: .; v_gene: TRBV5-4; j_gene: TRBJ1-1; CDR3aa: CASSFGPTGGTNTEAFF; CDR3nt: TGTGCCAGCAGCTTTGGCCCAACCGGCGGAACGAACACTGAAGCTTTCTTT
d_gene: .; abundance: .; v_gene: TRBV18; j_gene: TRBJ2-1; CDR3aa: CASSPRADTHNEQFF; CDR3nt: TGTGCCAGCTCACCACGAGCGGATACTCACAATGAGCAGTTCTTC
d_gene: .; abundance: .; v_gene: TRBV2; j_gene: TRBJ2-2; CDR3aa: CASRDYTGELFF; CDR3nt: TGTGCCAGTAGAGATTACACCGGGGAGCTGTTTTTT
d_gene: .; abundance: .; v_gene: TRBV6-5; j_gene: TRBJ2-7; CDR3aa: CASTGSYEQYF; CDR3nt: TGTGCCAGCACAGGATCCTACGAGCAGTACTTC
d_gene: TRBD2; abundance: .; v_gene: TRBV19; j_gene: TRBJ2-1; CDR3aa: CASSMASGGRGYEQFF; CDR3nt: TGTGCCAGTAGTATGGCTAGCGGGGGTCGGGGGTATGAGCAGTTCTTC
d_gene: .; abundance: .; v_gene: TRBV5-1; j_gene: TRBJ2-3; CDR3aa: CASSLAQGDTQYF; CDR3nt: TGCGCCAGCAGCTTGGCCCAGGGGGATACGCAGTATTTT
d_gene: .; abundance: few; v_gene: TRBV7-8; j_gene: TRBJ2-7; CDR3aa: CASSPDYYEQYF; CDR3nt: TGTGCCAGCAGCCCCGACTACTACGAGCAGTACTTC
d_gene: TRBD1; abundance: .; v_gene: TRBV13; j_gene: TRBJ1-2; CDR3aa: CASSRRAGTGARLGGYTF; CDR3nt: TGTGCCAGCAGCCGGAGGGCCGGGACAGGGGCCCGATTGGGTGGCTACACCTTC
d_gene: .; abundance: .; v_gene: TRBV3-1/TRBV3-2; j_gene: TRBJ1-4; CDR3aa: CASSPQLLTDNEKLFF; CDR3nt: TGTGCCAGCAGCCCGCAACTTCTTACTGATAATGAAAAACTGTTTTTT
d_gene: .; abundance: .; v_gene: TRBV4-3; j_gene: TRBJ2-7; CDR3aa: CASSQDRAYEQYF; CDR3nt: TGCGCCAGCAGCCAAGACCGGGCCTACGAGCAGTACTTC
d_gene: TRBD1; abundance: .; v_gene: TRBV19; j_gene: TRBJ1-2; CDR3aa: CASSKFRTGAYGYTF; CDR3nt: TGTGCCAGTAGTAAATTCCGGACAGGGGCTTATGGCTACACCTTC
d_gene: .; abundance: .; v_gene: TRBV6-5; j_gene: TRBJ1-5; CDR3aa: CASSQDSRSNQPQHF; CDR3nt: TGTGCCAGCAGTCAGGACAGCCGGAGCAATCAGCCCCAGCATTTT
d_gene: .; abundance: .; v_gene: TRBV30; j_gene: TRBJ1-4; CDR3aa: CAWSVGGGGEKLFF; CDR3nt: TGTGCCTGGAGTGTGGGAGGTGGGGGTGAAAAACTGTTTTTT
d_gene: .; abundance: .; v_gene: TRBV7-9; j_gene: TRBJ2-1; CDR3aa: CASSPIERGVGYNEQFF; CDR3nt: TGTGCCAGCAGCCCCATTGAACGGGGAGTCGGGTACAATGAGCAGTTCTTC
d_gene: .; abundance: once; v_gene: TRBV29-1; j_gene: TRBJ2-1; CDR3aa: CSARTSSYNEQFF; CDR3nt: TGCAGCGCTCGCACCAGCTCCTACAATGAGCAGTTCTTC
d_gene: .; abundance: .; v_gene: TRBV7-2; j_gene: TRBJ1-6; CDR3aa: CASSFSLYNSPLHF; CDR3nt: TGTGCCAGCAGCTTTTCCCTATATAATTCACCCCTCCACTTT
d_gene: TRBD1; abundance: .; v_gene: TRBV5-4; j_gene: TRBJ1-2; CDR3aa: CASSLFQGANYGYTF; CDR3nt: TGTGCCAGCAGCTTGTTCCAGGGGGCTAACTATGGCTACACCTTC